This is a list of T cell receptor beta chains from one sample in a study of blood T cell repertoires in COVID-19. The assay was immunoSEQ multiplex PCR, and TCRdb's table has in-frame clones only and misses some. The table lists 120,000 or so clones, approximately 68% of them singletons. Sequencing was carried out using peripheral blood. The receptors originated from a woman aged 65 to 85 with acute or convalescent COVID-19. Both conserved end residues are part of each CDR3. The D gene is left open where the match is weak.

d_gene	j_gene	v_gene	CDR3aa
NA	TRBJ1-5	TRBV24-1	CATSDSSADQPQHF
TRBD1	TRBJ1-2	TRBV6-5	CASSYGQGYDYGYTF
NA	TRBJ1-2	TRBV5-4	CASSFRARPNYGYTF
NA	TRBJ2-7	TRBV5-1	CASSLAGFGQREQYF
NA	TRBJ2-3	TRBV2	CASWGPITDTQYF
TRBD2	TRBJ2-1	TRBV6-1	CASSDSGRAYNEQFF
TRBD2	TRBJ2-7	TRBV4-1	CASSQEGGPYEQYF
NA	TRBJ2-7	TRBV6-2/TRBV6-3	CASSQPPGYEQYF
NA	TRBJ1-2	TRBV7-8	CASSGAQAYGYTF
TRBD1	TRBJ1-4	TRBV29-1	CSVRAGGGEKLFF
NA	TRBJ2-1	TRBV11-2	CASSPGWGGMGEQFF
NA	TRBJ2-7	TRBV5-1	CASSSPGLAREQYF
TRBD2	TRBJ2-1	TRBV6-5	CASSSSGTSYEQFF
TRBD1	TRBJ1-1	TRBV18	CASSTRGREAFF
NA	TRBJ2-1	TRBV10-1	CASSVTGNYNEQFF
NA	TRBJ2-3	TRBV5-6	CASSLEGVGDTQYF
NA	TRBJ2-3	TRBV30	CAWSAETGPSTDTQYF
TRBD2	TRBJ2-5	TRBV5-1	CASSLAVAGGPRQETQYF
NA	TRBJ1-4	TRBV19	CASSQHRKTGTKNEKLFF
NA	TRBJ2-3	TRBV11-3	CASSFLLTSTDTQYF
NA	TRBJ1-2	TRBV19	CASSIAVGARYGYTF
NA	TRBJ2-4	TRBV5-1	CASSLTGAKNIQYF
TRBD2	TRBJ2-7	TRBV5-1	CASSAGTSTDEQYF
NA	TRBJ2-2	TRBV12-3/TRBV12-4	CASTVAGELFF
TRBD1	TRBJ1-4	TRBV15	CATSRGGTGVLEKLFF
TRBD2	TRBJ2-2	TRBV10-1	CASSPSGGATTGELFF
NA	TRBJ1-1	TRBV5-1	CASSLAVDGGEAFF
NA	TRBJ2-2	TRBV3-1/TRBV3-2	CASSLSGNTGELFF
TRBD1	TRBJ1-1	TRBV9	CASSQGGENTEAFF
NA	TRBJ1-2	TRBV29-1	CSVERGNGYTF
NA	TRBJ2-6	TRBV2	CASQGGANVLTF
TRBD2	TRBJ2-3	TRBV4-2	CASSQLLAGMSTDTQYF
NA	TRBJ1-1	TRBV3-1/TRBV3-2	CASSQEVWEILRDTEAFF
TRBD1	TRBJ2-5	TRBV28	CASSSAGQGEETQYF
NA	TRBJ1-3	TRBV6-2/TRBV6-3	CASSWRSSGNTIYF
NA	TRBJ2-7	TRBV6-2/TRBV6-3	CASSYIISATEQYF
TRBD1	TRBJ1-3	TRBV11-2	CASSYTTGEAGNTIYF
TRBD2	TRBJ2-7	TRBV10-1	CASSTSGGEYEQYF
TRBD2	TRBJ2-7	TRBV7-2	CASSLSGGAGEQYF
TRBD1	TRBJ1-2	TRBV30	CAWSRQGNYGYTF
TRBD1	TRBJ1-2	TRBV9	CASSAGGTRRVYGYTF
NA	TRBJ1-4	TRBV15	CATSRVGGEKLFF
TRBD1	TRBJ1-2	TRBV28	CASSPWDRPPSYTF
NA	TRBJ2-1	TRBV9	CASSVARGPSYNEQFF
NA	TRBJ1-2	TRBV19	CASSAAATSRSGYTF
TRBD2	TRBJ2-7	TRBV13	CASSKGAGLATYEQYF
TRBD1	TRBJ1-2	TRBV6-1	CASSEAPTGQGAGGYTF
TRBD1	TRBJ1-2	TRBV15	CATSVQGAPHYGYTF
TRBD1	TRBJ2-7	TRBV6-5	CASSQTGVGSYEQYF
NA	TRBJ2-3	TRBV19	CASSLETASDTQYF
NA	TRBJ2-5	TRBV27	CASSLSYQETQYF
TRBD1	TRBJ1-4	TRBV5-8	CATLSRGTSEKLFF
TRBD1	TRBJ1-4	TRBV6-6	CASNRGHTGEKLFF
NA	TRBJ2-2	TRBV4-1	CASSREGNTGELFF
NA	TRBJ2-7	TRBV11-2	CASSFFLVGGTYEQYF
TRBD1	TRBJ1-5	TRBV28	CASRTGRQPQHF
TRBD1	TRBJ2-5	TRBV10-3	CAISDRGRGETQYF
NA	TRBJ2-3	TRBV2	CASKRTALTDTQYF
NA	TRBJ1-6	TRBV5-4	CASSFGTQYNSPLHF
NA	TRBJ1-4	TRBV10-2	CASSEYRNEKLFF